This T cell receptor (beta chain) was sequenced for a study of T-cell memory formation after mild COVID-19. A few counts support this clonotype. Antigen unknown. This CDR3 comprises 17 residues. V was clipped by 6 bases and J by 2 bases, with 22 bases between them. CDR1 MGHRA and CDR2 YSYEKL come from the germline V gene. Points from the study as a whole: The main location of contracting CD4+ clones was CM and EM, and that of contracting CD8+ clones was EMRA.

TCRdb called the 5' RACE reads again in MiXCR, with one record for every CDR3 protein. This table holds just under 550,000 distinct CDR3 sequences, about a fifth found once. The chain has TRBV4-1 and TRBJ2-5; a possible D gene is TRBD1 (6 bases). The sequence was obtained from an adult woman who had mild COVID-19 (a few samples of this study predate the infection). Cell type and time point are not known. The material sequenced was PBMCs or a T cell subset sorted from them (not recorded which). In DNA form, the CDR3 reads TGCGCCAGCAGTCAGGGGTCTGCCGACAGGCTACAAGAGACCCAGTACTTC. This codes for CASSQGSADRLQETQYF.